A selection of T cell receptor beta chains follows, all from one sample in a study of brain T cells in children with intractable seizures. Data came from immunoSEQ multiplex PCR; TCRdb stores just in-frame clones and leaves some out. The sample has tens of thousands of clones; roughly 95% are singletons. The sample here was peripheral blood, taken at surgery. Every receptor here comes from a boy younger than two with focal cortical dysplasia and intractable seizures. The CDR3 runs from the conserved cysteine through the conserved F or W. Each record gives: V gene, D gene, clone size, J gene, CDR3 protein, CDR3 DNA. D genes are given only for firm matches. Expanded clones get a size class; other rows say once, few or many, or leave the size out.

TRBV28,TRBD1,.,TRBJ2-7,CASSYSGTGGAYEQYF,TGTGCCAGCAGTTACTCCGGGACAGGGGGCGCCTACGAGCAGTACTTC
TRBV2,.,.,TRBJ2-5,CASSVTPRETQYF,TGTGCCAGCAGTGTTACCCCAAGGGAGACCCAGTACTTC
TRBV7-2,TRBD2,once,TRBJ2-7,CASSPRAGRGEQYF,TGTGCCAGCAGCCCCCGGGCAGGGAGGGGCGAGCAGTACTTC
TRBV28,.,.,TRBJ2-7,CASSSPGPSSYEQYF,TGTGCCAGCAGTTCGCCAGGGCCGAGCTCCTACGAGCAGTACTTC
TRBV5-1,.,.,TRBJ1-2,CASSLGNNYGYTF,TGCGCCAGCAGCTTAGGCAATAACTATGGCTACACCTTC
TRBV7-9,.,.,TRBJ1-2,CASSRSSDSTYGYTF,TGTGCCAGCAGCCGCTCATCGGACAGCACCTATGGCTACACCTTC
TRBV12-3/TRBV12-4,.,.,TRBJ1-1,CASSLTEGSEAFF,TGTGCCAGCAGTTTAACCGAGGGCTCTGAAGCTTTCTTT
TRBV7-8,TRBD1,.,TRBJ2-7,CASSPTLRQGAYEQYF,TGTGCCAGCAGCCCCACTCTAAGACAGGGGGCCTACGAGCAGTACTTC
TRBV19,TRBD2,.,TRBJ2-2,CASSRDYSPGELFF,TGTGCCAGTAGCCGGGACTACAGCCCCGGGGAGCTGTTTTTT
TRBV5-1,.,.,TRBJ1-1,CASSLVGFQHNTEAFF,TGCGCCAGCAGCTTGGTTGGATTCCAACACAACACTGAAGCTTTCTTT
TRBV5-4,TRBD2,.,TRBJ2-5,CASSAGLAGGETQYF,TGTGCCAGCAGCGCGGGACTAGCGGGGGGCGAGACCCAGTACTTC
TRBV19,TRBD1,.,TRBJ1-1,CASSVGTGNTEAFF,TGTGCCAGTAGTGTGGGGACAGGGAACACTGAAGCTTTCTTT
TRBV18,.,.,TRBJ1-2,CASSPSGNYGYTF,TGTGCCAGCTCACCGTCGGGTAACTATGGCTACACCTTC
TRBV18,TRBD1,.,TRBJ1-3,CASSSFHATGSSPSGNTIYF,TGTGCCAGCTCATCCTTCCACGCGACAGGGTCCTCTCCCTCTGGAAACACCATATATTTT
TRBV19,.,.,TRBJ2-5,CASMAVQRVKQRETQYF,TGTGCCAGTATGGCCGTACAGAGGGTCAAACAGAGGGAGACCCAGTACTTC
TRBV3-1/TRBV3-2,.,once,TRBJ2-5,CASSQPRYQETQYF,TGTGCCAGCAGCCAACCGCGGTACCAAGAGACCCAGTACTTC
TRBV6-5,.,.,TRBJ2-1,CASRPDLSYNEQFF,TGTGCCAGCAGACCCGATCTATCTTACAATGAGCAGTTCTTC
TRBV19,TRBD1,once,TRBJ2-7,CASSLRSGTGGYEQYF,TGTGCCAGTAGTCTTCGCTCCGGGACAGGGGGCTACGAGCAGTACTTC
TRBV18,.,.,TRBJ2-1,CASSPGRYEQFF,TGTGCCAGCTCACCGGGAAGGTATGAGCAGTTCTTC
TRBV7-3,.,.,TRBJ2-1,CASSLNSYNEQFF,TGTGCCAGCAGCTTAAACAGTTACAATGAGCAGTTCTTC
TRBV7-8,TRBD1,.,TRBJ1-1,CASSLGTGPGTEAFF,TGTGCCAGCAGCTTAGGGACAGGGCCGGGTACTGAAGCTTTCTTT
TRBV7-8,TRBD1,.,TRBJ1-1,CASSLVYGTGGGNTEAFF,TGTGCCAGCAGCTTAGTATATGGGACAGGTGGGGGGAACACTGAAGCTTTCTTT
TRBV5-4,TRBD2,.,TRBJ2-7,CASSRGGNSYEQYF,TGTGCCAGCAGCCGCGGGGGGAACTCCTACGAGCAGTACTTC
TRBV7-9,.,few,TRBJ1-1,CASSLGTEAFF,TGTGCCAGCAGCTTAGGCACTGAAGCTTTCTTT
TRBV6-1,.,.,TRBJ2-6,CASSEQGSGANVLTF,TGTGCCAGCAGTGAACAGGGCTCTGGGGCCAACGTCCTGACTTTC
TRBV11-2,.,.,TRBJ2-3,CASSLEQGSTDTQYF,TGTGCCAGCAGCTTAGAACAGGGTAGCACAGATACGCAGTATTTT
TRBV6-5,.,.,TRBJ2-2,CASSYGGPNTGELFF,TGTGCCAGCAGTTATGGCGGTCCGAACACCGGGGAGCTGTTTTTT
TRBV5-1,.,.,TRBJ1-2,CASSLSQINYGYTF,TGCGCCAGCAGCTTGTCACAGATTAACTATGGCTACACCTTC
TRBV7-2,TRBD2,.,TRBJ2-1,CASSTHLPLAGGVEQFF,TGTGCCAGCAGCACACACCTTCCCCTAGCGGGGGGGGTTGAGCAGTTCTTC
TRBV4-3,.,.,TRBJ1-6,CASSQELHRASSYNSPLHF,TGCGCCAGCAGCCAAGAGTTGCACAGGGCTAGCTCCTATAATTCACCCCTCCACTTT
TRBV5-6,TRBD2,.,TRBJ2-7,CASSLLSGGPYEQYF,TGTGCCAGCAGCTTGCTTAGCGGGGGTCCCTACGAGCAGTACTTC
TRBV6-5,TRBD1,.,TRBJ2-5,CASSYNRGETQYF,TGTGCCAGCAGTTACAACAGGGGGGAGACCCAGTACTTC
TRBV10-3,.,.,TRBJ2-1,CAISESDYNEQFF,TGTGCCATCAGTGAGTCGGACTACAATGAGCAGTTCTTC
TRBV3-1/TRBV3-2,.,.,TRBJ2-3,CASSPQQDTQYF,TGTGCCAGCAGCCCTCAACAAGATACGCAGTATTTT
TRBV6-2/TRBV6-3,.,once,TRBJ2-7,CASSHGGGQGPYEQYF,TGTGCCAGCAGTCACGGGGGGGGACAGGGTCCCTACGAGCAGTACTTC
TRBV4-1,.,.,TRBJ1-2,CASSQWVVGGDGYTF,TGCGCCAGCAGCCAATGGGTCGTAGGGGGAGATGGCTACACCTTC
TRBV5-4,.,.,TRBJ2-2,CASSPPGATNTGELFF,TGTGCCAGCAGCCCCCCAGGCGCTACGAACACCGGGGAGCTGTTTTTT
TRBV4-1,TRBD2,.,TRBJ2-7,CASSQDSATSASYEQYF,TGCGCCAGCAGCCAAGATTCGGCGACTAGCGCCTCCTACGAGCAGTACTTC
TRBV14,.,.,TRBJ2-7,CASSPYRGNRVSYEQYF,TGTGCCAGCAGCCCTTATCGGGGCAACAGGGTCTCCTACGAGCAGTACTTC
TRBV5-1,.,.,TRBJ1-1,CASSFTGTEAFF,TGCGCCAGCAGCTTTACAGGGACTGAAGCTTTCTTT
TRBV7-8,.,.,TRBJ2-6,CASSSRDGSGANVLTF,TGTGCCAGCAGCTCCCGGGACGGCTCTGGGGCCAACGTCCTGACTTTC
TRBV3-1/TRBV3-2,.,.,TRBJ1-1,CASSQGTGGGIAEAFF,TGTGCCAGCAGCCAAGGAACTGGAGGAGGTATTGCTGAAGCTTTCTTT
TRBV4-1,TRBD2,.,TRBJ2-1,CASSQDQTSGGVYNEQFF,TGCGCCAGCAGCCAAGATCAAACTAGCGGGGGGGTTTACAATGAGCAGTTCTTC
TRBV27,TRBD2,.,TRBJ2-3,CVVREGLSTDTQYF,TGTGTGGTGCGGGAGGGCCTTAGCACAGATACGCAGTATTTT
TRBV19,TRBD1,.,TRBJ2-7,CASRDRSGTEDYEQYF,TGTGCCAGTAGGGACCGCTCCGGGACAGAGGACTACGAGCAGTACTTC
TRBV19,.,.,TRBJ2-3,CASSMRAGTDTQYF,TGTGCCAGTAGTATGCGCGCCGGCACAGATACGCAGTATTTT
TRBV9,TRBD2,.,TRBJ2-3,CASSPRGLAGGTTDTQYF,TGTGCCAGCAGCCCCCGGGGGCTAGCGGGAGGGACCACAGATACGCAGTATTTT
TRBV7-9,.,.,TRBJ2-4,CASSLEAPGGAKNIQYF,TGTGCCAGCAGCTTAGAGGCTCCAGGGGGGGCCAAAAACATTCAGTACTTC
TRBV19,TRBD1,.,TRBJ1-5,CASSTQTGHQPQHF,TGTGCCAGTAGTACCCAGACAGGGCATCAGCCCCAGCATTTT
TRBV28,.,.,TRBJ1-1,CASSFRGKTEAFF,TGTGCCAGCAGTTTTAGGGGGAAGACTGAAGCTTTCTTT
TRBV11-2,.,few,TRBJ2-3,CASSSVRSTDTQYF,TGTGCCAGCAGCTCGGTCCGATCCACAGATACGCAGTATTTT
TRBV5-4,TRBD1,.,TRBJ2-7,CASSRGQGVYEQYF,TGTGCCAGCAGCAGGGGACAGGGGGTCTACGAGCAGTACTTC
TRBV2,.,few,TRBJ2-7,CASIRGPYSYEQYF,TGTGCCAGCATCAGGGGACCCTACTCCTACGAGCAGTACTTC
TRBV7-2,.,.,TRBJ2-3,CASSFAISTDTQYF,TGTGCCAGCAGCTTTGCAATCAGCACAGATACGCAGTATTTT
TRBV19,.,.,TRBJ1-2,CASSIRWDGVPDYTF,TGTGCCAGTAGTATTAGGTGGGATGGAGTCCCTGACTACACCTTC
TRBV5-5,.,.,TRBJ1-4,CASSLGTRAGGEKLFF,TGTGCCAGCAGCCTTGGGACAAGGGCTGGGGGGGAAAAACTGTTTTTT
TRBV6-5,.,.,TRBJ2-1,CASSYIAVSYNEQFF,TGTGCCAGCAGTTACATTGCGGTCTCCTACAATGAGCAGTTCTTC
TRBV2,.,.,TRBJ1-3,CASSAGTFSGNTIYF,TGTGCCAGCAGTGCTGGGACCTTCTCTGGAAACACCATATATTTT
TRBV28,.,.,TRBJ2-3,CASSLRGTSTDTQYF,TGTGCCAGCAGCCTACGGGGGACTAGCACAGATACGCAGTATTTT
TRBV27,TRBD1,.,TRBJ1-4,CASSPVGQGTNEKLFF,TGTGCCAGCAGTCCCGTTGGACAGGGCACTAATGAAAAACTGTTTTTT